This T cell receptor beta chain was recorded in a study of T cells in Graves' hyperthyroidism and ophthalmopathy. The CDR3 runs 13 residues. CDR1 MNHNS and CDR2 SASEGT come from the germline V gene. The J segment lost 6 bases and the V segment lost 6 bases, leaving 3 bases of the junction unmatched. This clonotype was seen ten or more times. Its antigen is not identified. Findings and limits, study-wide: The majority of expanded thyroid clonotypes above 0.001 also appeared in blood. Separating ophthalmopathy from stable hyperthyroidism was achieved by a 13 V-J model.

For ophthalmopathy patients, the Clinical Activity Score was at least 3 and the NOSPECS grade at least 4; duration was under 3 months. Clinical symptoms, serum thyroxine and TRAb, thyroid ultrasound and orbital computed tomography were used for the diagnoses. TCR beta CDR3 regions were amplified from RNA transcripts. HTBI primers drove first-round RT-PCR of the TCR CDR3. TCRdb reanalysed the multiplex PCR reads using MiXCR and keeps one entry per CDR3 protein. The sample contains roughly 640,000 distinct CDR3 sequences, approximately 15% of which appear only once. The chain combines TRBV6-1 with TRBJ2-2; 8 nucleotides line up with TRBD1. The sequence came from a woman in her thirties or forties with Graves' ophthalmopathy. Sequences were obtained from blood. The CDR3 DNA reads TGTGCCAGCAGAGACAGGGGATCCGGGGAGCTGTTTTTT. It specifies CASRDRGSGELFF.